A selection of T cell receptor beta chains follows, all from one sample in a study of control samples from healthy donors and cancer patients. Method: immunoSEQ multiplex PCR; TCRdb's copy keeps in-frame clones and lacks some. The data show roughly 40,000 clones, roughly nine tenths seen once. The material sequenced was blood. Receptor source: a woman in her fifties or sixties in good health. Each CDR3 is given with its conserved first and last residue. The D gene is left open where the match is weak. The size field is filled for only some rows; it gives once, few, many or a size class.

j_call | v_call | clone_size | d_call | cdr3_nt | cdr3_aa
TRBJ2-3 | TRBV3-1/TRBV3-2 | once | - | TGTGCCAGCAGTTCTTTACAGGGAGGGGGGCCAGATACGCAGTATTTT | CASSSLQGGGPDTQYF
TRBJ1-3 | TRBV11-1 | - | TRBD1 | TGTGCCAGCAGCTTCGGACAGGGCGGAAACACCATATATTTT | CASSFGQGGNTIYF
TRBJ1-6 | TRBV11-3 | - | - | TGTGCCAGCAGCCACGGACAGACGAATTCACCCCTCCACTTT | CASSHGQTNSPLHF
TRBJ1-2 | TRBV5-1 | - | TRBD1 | TGCGCCAGCAGCTCCGGACAGGGCAGCCCTAACTATGGCTACACCTTC | CASSSGQGSPNYGYTF
TRBJ1-2 | TRBV7-6 | - | - | TGTGCCAGCAGCTCCCACGAGGGGGGGATGCTCGATGGCTACACCTTC | CASSSHEGGMLDGYTF
TRBJ1-1 | TRBV29-1 | - | - | TGCAGCGTTGAAGCAGCTGGGGAAAGCGGAGCTTTCTTT | CSVEAAGESGAFF
TRBJ2-1 | TRBV7-9 | - | - | TGTGCCAGCAGCTTAGGGGCTAGATTGTTCAATGAGCAGTTCTTC | CASSLGARLFNEQFF
TRBJ2-2 | TRBV27 | - | - | TGTGCCAGCAGTCTATTCCAGGGGACCGGGGAGCTGTTTTTT | CASSLFQGTGELFF
TRBJ1-5 | TRBV5-8 | - | - | TGTGCCAGCAGCCGAACTGGGGCACAACCCCAGCATTTT | CASSRTGAQPQHF
TRBJ1-2 | TRBV3-1/TRBV3-2 | - | - | TGTGCCAGCAGCCAAGATCCGCAGGGGTTGGGGGGCTACACCTTC | CASSQDPQGLGGYTF
TRBJ1-6 | TRBV20-1 | - | - | TGCAGTGCTAGTCGGACGGTGGGTAGTTCACCCCTCCACTTT | CSASRTVGSSPLHF
TRBJ2-7 | TRBV6-4 | - | TRBD1 | TGTGCCCTCGAGGGACAGGGGGGAGGGTACGAGCAGTACTTC | CALEGQGGGYEQYF
TRBJ1-3 | TRBV9 | - | - | TGTGCCAGCAGCGAAGGCAGCAGAAACACCATATATTTT | CASSEGSRNTIYF
TRBJ2-2 | TRBV30 | - | - | TGTGCCTGCTCTGGGGTGGGGGCAAACACCGGGGAGCTGTTTTTT | CACSGVGANTGELFF
TRBJ1-2 | TRBV4-3 | - | - | TGCGCCAGCAGCCAAGAGCATGGAGACTACTATGGCTACACCTTC | CASSQEHGDYYGYTF
TRBJ1-5 | TRBV6-5 | - | - | TGTGCCAGCAGCCACAGGGAAAATCAGCCCCAGCATTTT | CASSHRENQPQHF
TRBJ1-2 | TRBV11-2 | - | - | TGTGCCAGCAGCTTAAGTAGGTCAGGGCCGAACTATGGCTACACCTTC | CASSLSRSGPNYGYTF
TRBJ1-5 | TRBV5-1 | - | - | TGCGCCAGCAGCTTGGTCCCCGCGCATCAGCCCCAGCATTTT | CASSLVPAHQPQHF
TRBJ2-3 | TRBV3-1/TRBV3-2 | once | - | TGTGCCAGCAGCCCCTTCCGGGACCCCCTGGGGACAGATACGCAGTATTTT | CASSPFRDPLGTDTQYF
TRBJ1-1 | TRBV10-3 | - | - | TGTGCCATCAGTGGTGTGGGAAGCACTGAAGCTTTCTTT | CAISGVGSTEAFF
TRBJ1-1 | TRBV3-1/TRBV3-2 | - | TRBD1 | TGTGCCAGCAGCCAACCGGACAGGGTGAACACTGAAGCTTTCTTT | CASSQPDRVNTEAFF
TRBJ1-1 | TRBV19 | - | - | TGTGCCAGTAGTGTCCCGGGGGGCGGAAGGGACACTGAAGCTTTCTTT | CASSVPGGGRDTEAFF
TRBJ2-1 | TRBV29-1 | - | TRBD1 | TGCAGCGTTGAATCTTTAGGACAGGGGAAGTTCTTC | CSVESLGQGKFF
TRBJ1-2 | TRBV19 | - | - | TGTGCCAGTAGTGACAGACTCTATGGCTACACCTTC | CASSDRLYGYTF
TRBJ2-3 | TRBV9 | - | - | TGTGCCAGCAGCCCCCCCGGGACGCATCCTAGGGGCGATACGCAGTATTTT | CASSPPGTHPRGDTQYF
TRBJ2-4 | TRBV3-1/TRBV3-2 | - | TRBD2 | TGTGCCAGCAGCCTTAGCGGGATAGGGGAAAACATTCAGTACTTC | CASSLSGIGENIQYF
TRBJ2-5 | TRBV6-6 | - | - | TGTGCCAGCACCCAATCTGGAGTGAAAGAGACCCAGTACTTC | CASTQSGVKETQYF
TRBJ2-5 | TRBV5-4 | once | - | TGTGCCAGCAGCTTGGGGATGGAACAAGAGACCCAGTACTTC | CASSLGMEQETQYF
TRBJ1-1 | TRBV11-3 | once | - | TGTGCCAGCAGTTCACGAGGGAACACTGAAGCTTTCTTT | CASSSRGNTEAFF
TRBJ1-1 | TRBV6-5 | - | TRBD1 | TGTGCCAGCAGCCGACAGGGGCCAAACACTGAAGCTTTCTTT | CASSRQGPNTEAFF
TRBJ2-7 | TRBV6-2/TRBV6-3 | - | TRBD2 | TGTGCCAGCAGTTGGGGAGGGAGCTCCTACGAGCAGTACTTC | CASSWGGSSYEQYF
TRBJ2-3 | TRBV5-1 | - | TRBD1 | TGCGCCAGCAGCTCCAAGACAGGGGACATATCAGATACGCAGTATTTT | CASSSKTGDISDTQYF
TRBJ1-1 | TRBV28 | - | - | TGTGCCAGCAGTTTGGGGTCAGCCCGGGGCACTGAAGCTTTCTTT | CASSLGSARGTEAFF
TRBJ2-5 | TRBV4-1 | - | - | TGCGCCAGCAGCCAAGAGAGGGTGGGGGGCGGCCTACAAGAGACCCAGTACTTC | CASSQERVGGGLQETQYF
TRBJ2-1 | TRBV7-3 | - | - | TGTGCCAGCAGCTCAACTGTGCTGGGGGGTGAGCAGTTCTTC | CASSSTVLGGEQFF
TRBJ2-1 | TRBV7-3 | once | TRBD1 | TGTGCCAGCAGCTTAAAGGCCGGGAGACAGGGGGGCGATGAGCAGTTCTTC | CASSLKAGRQGGDEQFF
TRBJ2-1 | TRBV14 | - | - | TGTGCCAGCAGCCAATATCGTGAGCAGTTCTTC | CASSQYREQFF
TRBJ2-3 | TRBV10-3 | - | TRBD2 | TGTGCCATCAGTCTGGCGGGGGGTGTAAATACGCAGTATTTT | CAISLAGGVNTQYF
TRBJ2-7 | TRBV28 | - | TRBD1 | TGTGCCAGCAGCCTACAGGGGGCCTACGAGCAGTACTTC | CASSLQGAYEQYF
TRBJ1-1 | TRBV10-3 | - | - | TGTGCCACCCGGGGAACTGAAGCTTTCTTT | CATRGTEAFF
TRBJ2-7 | TRBV4-2 | - | - | TGTGCCAGCAGCCAAGATAAACCGGCATCCTACGAGCAGTACTTC | CASSQDKPASYEQYF
TRBJ1-5 | TRBV12-3/TRBV12-4 | - | - | TGTGCCAGCAGTTTCACAGGCAATCAGCCCCAGCATTTT | CASSFTGNQPQHF
TRBJ2-5 | TRBV3-1/TRBV3-2 | - | TRBD1 | TGTGCCAGCAGCCTCAGGCGGACAGGCCTCGAGACCCAGTACTTC | CASSLRRTGLETQYF
TRBJ1-6 | TRBV13 | - | TRBD1 | TGTGCCAGCAGCCGTGGACAGGGTAATTCACCCCTCCACTTT | CASSRGQGNSPLHF
TRBJ2-6 | TRBV10-3 | - | - | TGTGCCATCAGTGGGGCAGCTTCGTTCGCTGGGGCCAACGTCCTGACTTTC | CAISGAASFAGANVLTF
TRBJ2-2 | TRBV5-1 | - | - | TGCGCCAGCATCAGAGAACAGGGAGCCACCGGGGAGCTGTTTTTT | CASIREQGATGELFF
TRBJ1-2 | TRBV5-6 | - | - | TGTGCCAGCAGCTTGGATTCGCTCCGGTACAGGGTTTGGTATGGCTACACCTTC | CASSLDSLRYRVWYGYTF
TRBJ1-5 | TRBV28 | - | - | TGTGCGGGTGGAGGGATACAGGGCAATCAGCCCCAGCATTTT | CAGGGIQGNQPQHF
TRBJ1-1 | TRBV11-2 | - | - | TGTGCCAGCAGCTCGCAGAGTGACACTGAAGCTTTCTTT | CASSSQSDTEAFF
TRBJ1-5 | TRBV3-1/TRBV3-2 | - | - | TGTGCCAGCAGCCAAGTTCGCCGGAATTATCAGCCCCAGCATTTT | CASSQVRRNYQPQHF
TRBJ1-3 | TRBV5-8 | - | TRBD1 | TGTGCCAGCGACAGGGGGAGTGGTGGAAACACCATATATTTT | CASDRGSGGNTIYF
TRBJ2-1 | TRBV7-2 | once | - | TGTGCCAGCAGCTTGAGTTTCGTGTGGGGGAATGAGCAGTTCTTC | CASSLSFVWGNEQFF
TRBJ2-2 | TRBV7-9 | - | - | TGTGCCAGCAGCTTAGAGGGTGAGCTGTTTTTT | CASSLEGELFF
TRBJ1-1 | TRBV6-5 | - | - | TGTGCCAGCAGTTACTCTCTAAGACCCCCCAGTGCTGAAGCTTTCTTT | CASSYSLRPPSAEAFF